This T cell receptor beta chain was captured by sequencing in a study of human T cells and chemical hapten exposure. Study-wide background: Per-sample TCR yields varied mainly from small pooled library volume differences.

TCRdb fed the RACE reads into MiXCR, producing one record per CDR3 protein. The sample yields 65,000 to 80,000 distinct CDR3 sequences, approximately 8.6% seen once. This clonotype has a single count. Germline CDR1 and CDR2: SGHRS and YFSETQ. CDR3 length: 18 residues. The germline V and J ends were trimmed by 1 base and 0 bases, with 14 bases remaining between them. This sample's time point: healthy volunteer bleed at 6 weeks. Extraction of total RNA was performed on unfractionated whole blood. The clonotype comes from a male donor in good health. Some clones in this sample may be carry-over from other donors' samples. Material for sequencing was whole blood. The V and J genes are TRBV5-1 and TRBJ2-6; D may be TRBD1 (5 bases). CDR3 amino acids: CASSLIGQGVSGANVLTF. The CDR3 bases are TGCGCCAGCAGCTTGATTGGGCAGGGCGTCTCTGGGGCCAACGTCCTGACTTTC. Together with reference TRBV5-1 and TRBJ2-6, the CDR3 gives the full variable domain: KAGVTQTPRYLIKTRGQQVTLSCSPISGHRSVSWYQQTPGQGLQFLFEYFSETQRNKGNFPGRFSGRQFSNSRSEMNVSTLELGDSALYLCASSLIGQGVSGANVLTFGAGSRLTVL.